The 25 T cell receptor beta chains below all came from one sample that was sequenced in a study of identical twins. TCRdb redid the calling of the 5' RACE reads with MiXCR, one entry per CDR3 protein. Here the sample spans 700,000 to 950,000 distinct CDR3 sequences, roughly an eighth being singletons. These sequences were also reported in another study, on yellow fever vaccine responses in identical twins.

Sample: PBMCs. These receptors were collected from a woman aged 18 to 35 in good health.

This clonotype was counted many times. The V gene is TRBV20-1, the J gene TRBJ2-1, with 8 bases fitting TRBD2. CDR1 is DFQATT, CDR2 SNEGSKA, per germline (reference sequence). The V gene end was trimmed by 5 bases and the J gene end by 6 bases; junction bases not matched to a gene: 6. The CDR3 is 13 amino acids. CDR3 DNA: TGCAGTGCTCCGGGGGGGCCTTTCAATGAGCAGTTCTTC. Its protein product is CSAPGGPFNEQFF.

V gene TRBV6-1 combines with J gene TRBJ2-5, with D perhaps TRBD1 (5 bases). Trimming removed 6 bases at V and 7 bases at J, with 12 bases between. The CDR3 length is 12 residues. Germline CDR1 is MNHNS and CDR2 is SASEGT. CDR3 sequence (DNA): TGTGCCAGCAGGGACCGCCAGGGGACCCAGTACTTC. This translates into CASRDRQGTQYF.

This clonotype was counted between two and nine times. The CDR3 DNA reads as TGTGCCAGCAGCCGTAGCGGGGCCGCCTACGAGCAGTACGTC. Translating gives CASSRSGAAYEQYV. The rearrangement links TRBV11-2 to TRBJ2-7; the match to TRBD2 covers 8 bases. The CDR3 covers 14 residues. Unmatched junction bases numbered 5, after V lost 5 bases and J lost 2 bases. CDR1 and CDR2 from the germline V gene are SGHAT and FQNNGV.

This clonotype was counted only a few times. The rearrangement joins TRBV20-1 to TRBJ1-2; 7 positions agree with TRBD1. With V trimmed by 1 base and J by 3 bases, 8 bases remained unmatched. Per germline, CDR1 DFQATT and CDR2 SNEGSKA (reference sequence). This CDR3 is 15 amino acids long. CDR3 in amino acids: CSARVTGLSHYGYTF. In DNA form, the CDR3 reads TGCAGTGCTAGAGTGACAGGGCTCAGTCACTATGGCTACACCTTC.

This clonotype was observed a few times. The gene calls are TRBV7-9 and TRBJ2-3, with 9 bases fitting TRBD1. Germline CDR1 reads SEHNR; CDR2 reads FQNEAQ (reference sequence). Trimming removed 7 bases from V and 0 bases from J; junction bases left unmatched: 5. The CDR3 loop spans 15 amino acids. CDR3 sequence reads: CASTRTGGSTDTQYF. The CDR3 DNA follows: TGTGCCAGCACCCGAACAGGGGGCAGCACAGATACGCAGTATTTT. The full variable domain, rest sourced from reference TRBV7-9 and TRBJ2-3, is DTGVSQNPRHKITKRGQNVTFRCDPISEHNRLYWYRQTLGQGPEFLTYFQNEAQLEKSRLLSDRFSAERPKGSFSTLEIQRTEQGDSAMYLCASTRTGGSTDTQYFGPGTRLTVL.

This clonotype was detected only a few times. CDR3 nucleotide sequence: TGCGCCAAACTACAACCGGGACCGTCACGCACAGATACGCAGTATTTT. Amino acid sequence: CAKLQPGPSRTDTQYF. The chain carries TRBV5-1 and TRBJ2-3; either TRBD1 or TRBD2 may fit D (5 bases each). The V end lost 9 bases, the J end lost 1 base, and 21 bases lay between the germline ends. The CDR3 is made up of 16 amino acids. Per the germline V gene, CDR1 is SGHRS and CDR2 is YFSETQ.

This clonotype was seen a few times. This sequence joins TRBV2 and TRBJ1-1; D remains unclear. The CDR3 has 12 amino acids. The V end was cut by 9 bases, the J end by 0 bases, with 8 bases between. Germline CDR1 is SNHLY and CDR2 is FYNNEI. CDR3 loop: CARVGMNTEAFF. For the CDR3, the DNA is TGTGCCAGGGTTGGTATGAACACTGAAGCTTTCTTT.

The V gene is TRBV6-2 or TRBV6-3, the J gene TRBJ2-7; D may be TRBD2 (6 bases). In germline, CDR1 is MNHEY, CDR2 SVGEGT. The CDR3 is 14 amino acids. Trimming left V 5 bases short and J 7 bases short, with 18 bases between. The CDR3 here is CASSTAGRLLEQYV. The CDR3 region has the DNA TGTGCCAGCAGTACGGCGGGGCGGCTCTTGGAGCAGTACGTC.

The CDR3 nucleotides read TGTGCCAGCAGCCGGGGGGATTTAAGGGATGAGCAGTTCTTC. It encodes CASSRGDLRDEQFF. The rearrangement links TRBV9 to TRBJ2-1; 7 bases agree with TRBD2. Looked up from germline, CDR1 is SGDLS and CDR2 is YYNGEE. Trimming removed 4 bases from V and 8 bases from J; junction bases left unmatched: 9. The CDR3 contains 14 residues. The complete variable domain, with remaining parts taken from reference TRBV9 and TRBJ2-1, reads DSGVTQTPKHLITATGQRVTLRCSPRSGDLSVYWYQQSLDQGLQFLIQYYNGEERAKGNILERFSAQQFPDLHSELNLSSLELGDSALYFCASSRGDLRDEQFFGPGTRLTVL.

The chain carries TRBV11-2 and TRBJ2-1; no clear D gene. The germline gives CDR1 SGHAT, CDR2 FQNNGV. V dropped 4 bases and J dropped 2 bases, with 12 bases sitting between them. CDR3 length: 15 residues. The CDR3 DNA is TGTGCCAGCAGCTCCGGAAAATCCACCTACAATGAGCAGTTCTTC. It is translated as CASSSGKSTYNEQFF.

This clonotype was observed a handful of times. Here the CDR3 DNA reads TGTGCCATCAGTGATCTTATCCGGGTGAACACTGAAGCTTTCTTT. This encodes CAISDLIRVNTEAFF. The V call is TRBV10-3, the J call TRBJ1-1; the D is unclear. The CDR3 has 15 amino acids. Germline V gene sequence: CDR1 ENHRY, CDR2 SYGVKD. The V end lost 3 bases, the J end lost 0 bases, and 11 bases lay between the germline ends.

This clonotype was seen ten or more times. V is TRBV11-2 and J is TRBJ2-7, with no clear D. CDR1 and CDR2 (germline): SGHAT, FQNNGV. CDR3 length: 14 amino acids. Trimming cost V 1 base and J 0 bases, with 7 bases left between them. The CDR3 loop reads CASSLGLSSYEQYV. CDR3 sequence (DNA): TGTGCCAGCAGCTTAGGGCTGAGCTCCTACGAGCAGTACGTC.

The table lists this clonotype with a count of one. This sequence joins TRBV18 and TRBJ1-6, with D uncertain. This CDR3 comprises 13 residues. The germline V gene encodes CDR1 KGHSH and CDR2 LQKENI. Between the trimmed V and J ends, which lost 2 bases and 7 bases, there was a span of 6 bases. CDR3 sequence reads: CASSPGENSPLHF. CDR3 nucleotides: TGTGCCAGCTCACCAGGGGAAAATTCACCCCTCCACTTT.

This clonotype has more than one count but fewer than ten. This chain joins TRBV10-3 and TRBJ2-2; TRBD2 matches at 11 bases. Germline CDR1 and CDR2: ENHRY and SYGVKD. This CDR3 has 16 amino acids. Trimming cost V 4 bases and J 4 bases; bases outside gene matches: 5. The CDR3 nucleotides read TGTGCCATCAGTGGACTAGCGGGAATTTTCACCGGGGAGCTGTTTTTT. It translates to CAISGLAGIFTGELFF.

Only a few counts were recorded for this clonotype. This rearrangement joins TRBV10-3 to TRBJ1-5, with TRBD1 matching 7 bases. The CDR3 contains 15 residues. J was trimmed by 4 bases and V by 3 bases; bases with no gene match: 6. Germline CDR1 and CDR2: ENHRY and SYGVKD. The CDR3: CAISEPGTDNQPQHF. Here the CDR3 DNA reads TGTGCCATCAGTGAACCCGGGACAGATAATCAGCCCCAGCATTTT.

The count of this clonotype is one. The chain carries TRBV7-8 and TRBJ1-5; possible D gene TRBD1, 6 bases. V lost 5 bases and J 7 bases, leaving 15 bases between the germline ends. The CDR3 totals 14 residues. Germline lookup yields CDR1 SGHVS and CDR2 FQNEAQ. In nucleotides, the CDR3 is TGTGCCAGCAGCAGAGCTCAGGGGAGCCAGCCCCAGCATTTT. Protein sequence: CASSRAQGSQPQHF. The full variable domain, its missing parts supplied by reference TRBV7-8 and TRBJ1-5, is GAGVSQSPRYKVAKRGQDVALRCDPISGHVSLFWYQQALGQGPEFLTYFQNEAQLDKSGLPSDRFFAERPEGSVSTLKIQRTQQEDSAVYLCASSRAQGSQPQHFGDGTRLSIL.

In its sample, this clonotype was seen once. In DNA, the CDR3 is TGTGCCAGCAGCTTAAGCAGCGGGGCCTACGAGCAGTACGTC. Translated, it gives CASSLSSGAYEQYV. This rearrangement joins TRBV7-2 to TRBJ2-7, with 7 positions matching TRBD2. CDR1 is SGHTA and CDR2 is FQGNSA in the germline V gene. This CDR3 is 14 amino acids long. The trim removed 2 bases at V and 2 bases at J, leaving 3 bases unmatched.

The rearrangement links TRBV19 to TRBJ2-5, with a possible D match to TRBD1 (5 bases). The CDR3 loop spans 14 amino acids. Trimming took 3 bases from V and 1 from J, leaving 9 bases between them. CDR1 is LNHDA and CDR2 is SQIVND in the germline V gene (reference sequence). The CDR3 spells CASSISTGQETQYF. CDR3 nucleotides: TGTGCCAGTAGTATTTCAACAGGCCAAGAGACCCAGTACTTC.

This clonotype was seen ten or more times. The chain recombines TRBV12-3 or TRBV12-4 with TRBJ2-7; D is possibly TRBD1 or TRBD2 (5 bases each). The CDR3 length is 17 residues. Trimming removed 3 bases at V and 3 bases at J, with 21 bases between. The CDR3 reads CASSFVPGRGIGYEQYF. CDR3 DNA: TGTGCCAGCAGTTTTGTCCCGGGACGAGGGATAGGCTACGAGCAGTACTTC.

This clonotype was counted a few times. The rearrangement joins TRBV10-3 to TRBJ2-2; a weak D match, TRBD2 (5 bases). This CDR3 is built from 16 residues. The germline V and J ends were trimmed by 0 bases and 6 bases, with 14 bases remaining between them. CDR1 is ENHRY, CDR2 SYGVKD, per germline. For the CDR3, the DNA is TGTGCCATCAGTGAGTCTGCTAGCCCGATCGCCGGGGAGCTGTTTTTT. It is translated as CAISESASPIAGELFF.

This rearrangement joins TRBV11-2 to TRBJ2-7; D is unresolved. Germline lookup yields CDR1 SGHAT and CDR2 FQNNGV. CDR3 length: 14 residues. V was shortened by 3 bases and J by 6 bases, with 15 bases between the two germline ends. The CDR3 sequence is CASSFPYHPVEQYF. CDR3 DNA: TGTGCCAGCAGCTTCCCATACCATCCGGTCGAGCAGTACTTC. The full variable domain, with the rest looked up from reference TRBV11-2 and TRBJ2-7, is EAGVAQSPRYKIIEKRQSVAFWCNPISGHATLYWYQQILGQGPKLLIQFQNNGVVDDSQLPKDRFSAERLKGVDSTLKIQPAKLEDSAVYLCASSFPYHPVEQYFGPGTRLTVT.

In this sample, this clonotype turned up many times. The chain employs TRBV3-1 and TRBJ1-5, with D uncertain. The V gene's germline CDR1 is LGHDT and CDR2 YNNKEL (reference sequence). This CDR3 has 14 amino acids. Trimming stripped 1 base from V and 0 bases from J, with 4 bases between. Here the CDR3 reads CASSQGGSNQPQHF. The CDR3 DNA reads as TGTGCCAGCAGCCAAGGGGGTAGCAATCAGCCCCAGCATTTT. The full variable domain, completed using reference TRBV3-1 and TRBJ1-5, is DTAVSQTPKYLVTQMGNDKSIKCEQNLGHDTMYWYKQDSKKFLKIMFSYNNKELIINETVPNRFSPKSPDKAHLNLHINSLELGDSAVYFCASSQGGSNQPQHFGDGTRLSIL.

CDR3 DNA: TGCGCCAGCAGCTTGGTGGCAGACAATGAGCAGTTCTTC. This translates into CASSLVADNEQFF. The V call is TRBV5-1, the J call TRBJ2-1; D is undetermined. Germline V CDR1 and CDR2: SGHRS, YFSETQ. V dropped 0 bases and J dropped 5 bases, with 6 bases sitting between them. CDR3 size: 13 residues. The whole variable domain, filled in from reference TRBV5-1 and TRBJ2-1, reads KAGVTQTPRYLIKTRGQQVTLSCSPISGHRSVSWYQQTPGQGLQFLFEYFSETQRNKGNFPGRFSGRQFSNSRSEMNVSTLELGDSALYLCASSLVADNEQFFGPGTRLTVL.

This clonotype occurred a few times. This chain uses TRBV18 with TRBJ2-6; D uncertain. Germline lookup yields CDR1 KGHSH and CDR2 LQKENI. Trimming left V 2 bases short and J 3 bases short, with 17 bases between. CDR3 size: 18 residues. The CDR3 is CASSPAQIALGGANVLTF. DNA for the CDR3: TGTGCCAGCTCACCAGCGCAGATCGCGTTGGGTGGGGCCAACGTCCTGACTTTC.

This sequence joins TRBV12-3 or TRBV12-4 and TRBJ2-1, with 11 bases lining up with TRBD2. Trimming took 7 bases from V and 5 from J; bases not matched to a gene: 7. This CDR3 comprises 15 residues. The CDR3 DNA reads as TGTGCCAGCATCTTCGGACTAGCGGGCAACAATGAGCAGTTCTTC. Translation gives CASIFGLAGNNEQFF.